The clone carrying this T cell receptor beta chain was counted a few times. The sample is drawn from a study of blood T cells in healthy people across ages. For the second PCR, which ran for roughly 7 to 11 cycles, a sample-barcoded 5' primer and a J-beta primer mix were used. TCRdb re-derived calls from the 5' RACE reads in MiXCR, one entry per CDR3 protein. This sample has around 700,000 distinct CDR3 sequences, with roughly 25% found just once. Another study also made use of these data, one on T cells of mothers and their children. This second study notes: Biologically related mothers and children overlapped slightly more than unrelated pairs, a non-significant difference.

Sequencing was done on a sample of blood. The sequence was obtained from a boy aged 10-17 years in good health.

CDR3 sequence (DNA): TGTGCCAGCAGCCCCCCAGGGTGGAGGGGCTACACCTTC. It encodes CASSPPGWRGYTF. The chain combines TRBV6-5 with TRBJ1-2; D may be TRBD1 (5 bases). Trimming took off 6 bases at V and 8 bases at J, with 16 bases between the two ends. The CDR3 loop spans 13 amino acids. The germline CDR1 and CDR2 sequences are MNHEY and SVGAGI.